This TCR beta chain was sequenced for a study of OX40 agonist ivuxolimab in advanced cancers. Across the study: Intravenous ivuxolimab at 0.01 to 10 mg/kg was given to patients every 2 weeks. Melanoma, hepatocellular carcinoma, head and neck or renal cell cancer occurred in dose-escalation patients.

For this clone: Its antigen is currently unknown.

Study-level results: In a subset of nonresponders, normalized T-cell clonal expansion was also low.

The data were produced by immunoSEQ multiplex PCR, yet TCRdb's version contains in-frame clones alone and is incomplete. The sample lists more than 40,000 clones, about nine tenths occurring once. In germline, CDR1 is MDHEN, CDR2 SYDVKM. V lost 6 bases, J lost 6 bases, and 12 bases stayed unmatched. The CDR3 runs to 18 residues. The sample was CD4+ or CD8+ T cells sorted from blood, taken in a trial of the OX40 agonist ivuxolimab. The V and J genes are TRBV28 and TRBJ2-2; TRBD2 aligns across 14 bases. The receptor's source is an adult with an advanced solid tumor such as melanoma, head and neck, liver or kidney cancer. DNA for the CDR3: TGTGCCAGCAGCGATAACAAGGGGACTAGCGGGAGTTCCGGGGAGCTGTTTTTT. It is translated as CASSDNKGTSGSSGELFF.